Each of the 18 T cell receptor beta chains below was sequenced from the same sample in a study of CD8+CD57+ T cells in acquired aplastic anemia. The template for TCR beta VDJ and CDR3 sequence profiling was genomic DNA. MiXCR, run by TCRdb on the reads, gives a single entry per CDR3 protein. The sample has 100,000 to 150,000 distinct CDR3 sequences, more than 40% seen once. Specimen: sorted CD4+, CD8+, or CD8+CD57+ T cells (not recorded which) from PBMCs. These receptors were taken from a human donor in good health, serving as a control.

This clonotype was recorded only once. The gene calls are TRBV25-1 and TRBJ2-7; perhaps D is TRBD1 or TRBD2 (5 bases each). Germline-derived CDR1 and CDR2 are MGHDK and SYGVNS. V was clipped by 3 bases and J by 2 bases, with 20 bases between them. The CDR3 totals 17 residues. The CDR3 region is CASSDTAGTDLPYEQYF. CDR3 DNA: TGTGCCAGCAGTGACACAGCCGGGACGGACTTACCCTACGAGCAGTACTTC.

The V and J genes are TRBV6-1 and TRBJ2-7; D is possibly TRBD1 or TRBD2 (5 bases each). The CDR3 covers 12 residues. The germline CDR1 and CDR2 sequences are MNHNS and SASEGT. The CDR3, as DNA: TGTGCCAGCAGTGAAGGGGGGTTCGAGCAGTACGTT. The encoded protein is CASSEGGFEQYV.

This clonotype was seen a few times. The chain carries TRBV11-3 and TRBJ2-7; no clear D. V lost 5 bases to trimming and J lost 0 bases, with 8 bases between them. Per germline, CDR1 SGHNT and CDR2 YENEEA. The CDR3 is 13 residues long. CDR3 loop: CASSTTPSYEQYF. In DNA form, the CDR3 reads TGTGCCAGCAGCACTACACCCTCCTACGAGCAGTACTTC.

The chain links TRBV20-1 to TRBJ2-5; 16 positions agree with TRBD2. J lost 7 bases, V lost 5 bases, and 7 bases had no gene match. The CDR3 length is 15 residues. Germline V gene data show CDR1 as DFQATT and CDR2 as SNEGSKA (reference sequence). CDR3 protein: CSAWGLAGGLGTQYF. CDR3 nucleotide sequence: TGCAGTGCTTGGGGACTAGCGGGGGGGCTCGGGACCCAGTACTTC.

Of note for this clonotype: The junction does not match germline at one end; this may be a read error. The J gene is TRBJ2-3, the V gene TRBV20-1; 7 bases match TRBD2. The CDR3 has 14 residues. CDR1 and CDR2 from the germline V gene are DFQATT and SNEGSKA (reference sequence). CDR3 DNA: TGCAGTGCTACCCCAGCGGGGAGCACAGATACACAGTATTTT. It encodes CSATPAGSTDTQYF.

This clonotype was seen at least ten times. The V call is TRBV7-8, the J call TRBJ2-5; unclear D gene. Germline-derived CDR1 and CDR2 are SGHVS and FQNEAQ. The CDR3 is made up of 16 amino acids. The V gene lost 1 base and the J gene lost 1 base, with 13 bases spanning the gap. This CDR3 is CASSLGYSVGQETQYF. Here the CDR3 DNA reads TGTGCCAGCAGCTTAGGATATTCGGTAGGCCAAGAGACCCAGTACTTC.

Details on this clonotype: One end of the junction varies from germline; a read error may be responsible. This rearrangement joins TRBV20-1 to TRBJ1-2; D is possibly TRBD1 (6 bases). Germline V gene lookup returns CDR1 DFQATT and CDR2 SNEGSKA (reference sequence). This CDR3 region has 13 residues. This chain's CDR3 is CSASSTGRYGHTF. For the CDR3, the DNA is TGCAGTGCTAGTAGCACAGGGCGATATGGCCACACCTTC.

As for this clonotype: This may be a read error: a much more frequent sequence differs by one nucleotide. This sequence joins TRBV7-2 and TRBJ2-2; 7 bases match TRBD2. This CDR3 contains 13 residues. The V gene end was trimmed by 9 bases and the J gene end by 4 bases; junction bases not matched to a gene: 5. Germline-derived CDR1 and CDR2 are SGHTA and FQGNSA. CDR3 sequence (DNA): TGTGCCAGTGGGGCGGGGGTCACCGGGGAGCTGTTTTTT. Translated, it gives CASGAGVTGELFF.

The CDR3 DNA follows: TGTGCCAGTAGTAGCCCCGGGACAGGGGGTAAAAATGAGCAGTTCTTC. Translating gives CASSSPGTGGKNEQFF. V usage is TRBV19 and J usage is TRBJ2-1; 11 positions match TRBD1. Trimming at V came to 4 bases and at J to 7 bases, leaving 9 bases not matched to a gene. The CDR3 spans 16 residues. CDR1 and CDR2 from the germline V gene are LNHDA and SQIVND (reference sequence).

This clonotype was seen a few times. A read error may be the cause here, since a much bigger clone is one base away. This rearrangement joins TRBV3-1 to TRBJ2-5; no reliable D call. V was shortened by 1 base and J by 4 bases, with 10 bases between the two germline ends. CDR1 is LGHDT and CDR2 is YNNKEL in the germline V gene (reference sequence). CDR3 size: 14 residues. CDR3 in DNA: TGTGCCAGCAGCCAAGGCCAGCGTAGAGAGACCCAGTACTTC. It yields the protein CASSQGQRRETQYF.

The chain recombines TRBV20-1 with TRBJ2-7; TRBD1 might be the D (5 bases). The germline V gene has CDR1 DFQATT and CDR2 SNEGSKA (reference sequence). The CDR3 spans 16 residues. The germline V and J ends were trimmed by 1 base and 5 bases, with 21 bases remaining between them. CDR3 in DNA: TGCAGTGCTAGAGTCCACCGATTTAGGGGCGCAGACGAGCAGTACTTC. Its translation: CSARVHRFRGADEQYF.

This clonotype was recorded at least ten times. CDR3 region: CASSEAGADTGELFF. The CDR3 bases are TGTGCCAGCAGTGAAGCGGGCGCCGACACCGGGGAGCTGTTTTTT. J is TRBJ2-2 and V is TRBV2; D call uncertain. The CDR3 contains 15 residues. V lost 0 bases and J lost 3, with 8 bases in between. Germline CDR1 is SNHLY and CDR2 is FYNNEI.

Concerning this clonotype: An end of the junction does not agree with germline; a read error may underlie this. The chain employs TRBV7-2 and TRBJ1-4, with D maybe TRBD1 (5 bases). Germline V gives CDR1 SGHTA, CDR2 FQGNSA. The CDR3 has 15 residues. The CDR3 region has the DNA TGTGCCAGCAGCCCGCCGGGGCCAACTAACGAAAAACTGTTTTTT. Translated: CASSPPGPTNEKLFF. The full variable domain, completed using reference TRBV7-2 and TRBJ1-4, is GAGVSQSPSNKVTEKGKDVELRCDPISGHTALYWYRQSLGQGLEFLIYFQGNSAPDKSGLPSDRFSAERTGGSVSTLTIQRTQQEDSAVYLCASSPPGPTNEKLFFGSGTQLSVL.

This clonotype has only a few counts. The CDR3 reads CASRDRRNSPLHF. Here the CDR3 DNA reads TGTGCCAGTAGGGACAGGAGGAATTCACCCCTCCACTTT. The chain links TRBV19 to TRBJ1-6; 7 bases are a match to TRBD1. This CDR3 comprises 13 residues. J was trimmed by 7 bases and V by 6 bases; bases with no gene match: 3. In germline, CDR1 is LNHDA, CDR2 SQIVND (reference sequence).

The chain uses TRBV15 and TRBJ2-7, with D tentatively TRBD2 (7 bases). Trimming pared 6 bases from V and 6 bases from J, leaving 15 bases between. This CDR3 region has 13 residues. Germline CDR1 LNHNV, CDR2 YYDKDF (reference sequence). CDR3 nucleotide sequence: TGTGCCACCAGATTCAGGGGAGGGCGCGAGCAGTACTTC. It specifies CATRFRGGREQYF.

V usage is TRBV2 and J usage is TRBJ2-5, with unresolved D. This CDR3 spans 10 amino acids. CDR1 and CDR2 (germline): SNHLY, FYNNEI. Trimming cost V 5 bases and J 5 bases, with 3 bases left between them. The CDR3 loop reads CASSWETQYF. The CDR3 DNA reads TGTGCCAGCAGTTGGGAGACCCAGTACTTC. The complete variable domain, with remaining parts taken from reference TRBV2 and TRBJ2-5, reads EPEVTQTPSHQVTQMGQEVILRCVPISNHLYFYWYRQILGQKVEFLVSFYNNEISEKSEIFDDQFSVERPDGSNFTLKIRSTKLEDSAMYFCASSWETQYFGPGTRLLVL.

This chain links TRBV27 with TRBJ1-6; TRBD1 is a possible D gene (6 bases). Per germline, CDR1 MNHEY and CDR2 SMNVEV (reference sequence). The CDR3 length is 14 residues. Trimming took off 5 bases at V and 4 bases at J, with 9 bases between the two ends. The CDR3 DNA reads as TGTGCCAGCAGTGGCGGACAGTATAATTCACCCCTCCACTTT. It codes for CASSGGQYNSPLHF.

The chain combines TRBV20-1 with TRBJ1-6; 7 bases are shared with TRBD1. The CDR3 is 14 amino acids. Germline V gene lookup returns CDR1 DFQATT and CDR2 SNEGSKA (reference sequence). V lost 5 bases, J lost 9 bases, and 10 bases stayed unmatched. The CDR3 coding sequence is TGCAGTGCTTTCCCGACAGGGAGCAGTTCACCCCTCCACTTT. Encoded protein: CSAFPTGSSSPLHF.